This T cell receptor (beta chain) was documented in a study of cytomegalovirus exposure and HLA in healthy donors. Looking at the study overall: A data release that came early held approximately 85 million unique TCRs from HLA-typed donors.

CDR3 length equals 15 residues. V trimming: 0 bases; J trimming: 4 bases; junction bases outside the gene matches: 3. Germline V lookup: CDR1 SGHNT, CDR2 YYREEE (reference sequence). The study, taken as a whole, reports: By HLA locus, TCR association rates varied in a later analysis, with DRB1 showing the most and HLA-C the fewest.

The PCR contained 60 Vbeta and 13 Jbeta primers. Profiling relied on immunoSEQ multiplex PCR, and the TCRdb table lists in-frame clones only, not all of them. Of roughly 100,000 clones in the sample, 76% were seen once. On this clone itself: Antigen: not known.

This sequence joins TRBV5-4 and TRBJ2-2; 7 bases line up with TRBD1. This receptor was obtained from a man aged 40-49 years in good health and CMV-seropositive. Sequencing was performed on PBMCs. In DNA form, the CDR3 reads TGTGCCAGCAGCTTGGACAGGGGCATCACCGGGGAGCTGTTTTTT. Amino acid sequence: CASSLDRGITGELFF.